This note documents a single T cell receptor (beta chain) sequence. Clones were sequenced by immunoSEQ multiplex PCR, and TCRdb holds only the in-frame ones, with some missing. The sample lists hundreds of thousands of clones; around 90% were seen once. This sample is part of a study of Ad26.COV2.S vaccination and SARS-CoV-2 variants. As for treatment: over 15 received Ad26.COV2.S at low or high dose, single or two shots; 5 received placebo; per-sample allocation not given. On day 63 after the first injection, vaccine and placebo recipients gave samples. Germline CDR1 reads SGHVS; CDR2 reads FNYEAQ. V was clipped by 5 bases and J by 8 bases; unmatched bases: 9. CDR3 length: 15 residues.

This chain joins TRBV7-6 and TRBJ1-4; TRBD1 matches 9 bases. The source was peripheral blood, collected in a trial of Ad26.COV2.S vaccine versus placebo. This TCR was recovered from a person aged 18-60 years who received the Ad26.COV2.S COVID-19 vaccine or a placebo. This chain's CDR3 is CASSPEGQGYEKLFF. Here the CDR3 DNA reads TGTGCCAGCAGCCCGGAGGGACAGGGATACGAAAAACTGTTTTTT. Looking up the rest from reference TRBV7-6 and TRBJ1-4 gives the full variable domain: GAGVSQSPRYKVTKRGQDVALRCDPISGHVSLYWYRQALGQGPEFLTYFNYEAQQDKSGLPNDRFSAERPEGSISTLTIQRTEQRDSAMYRCASSPEGQGYEKLFFGSGTQLSVL.